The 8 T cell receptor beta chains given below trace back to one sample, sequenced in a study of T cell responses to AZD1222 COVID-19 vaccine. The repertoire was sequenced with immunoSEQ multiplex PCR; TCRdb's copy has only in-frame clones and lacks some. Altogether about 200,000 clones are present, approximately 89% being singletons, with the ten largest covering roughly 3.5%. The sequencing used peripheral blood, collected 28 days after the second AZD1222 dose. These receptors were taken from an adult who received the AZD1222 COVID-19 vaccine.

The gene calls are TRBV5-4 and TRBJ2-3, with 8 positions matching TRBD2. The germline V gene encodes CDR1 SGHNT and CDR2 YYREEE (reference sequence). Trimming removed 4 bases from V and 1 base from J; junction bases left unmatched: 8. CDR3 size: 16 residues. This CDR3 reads CASSPNGAGGTDTQYF. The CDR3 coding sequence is TGTGCCAGCAGCCCCAATGGAGCGGGAGGCACAGATACGCAGTATTTT.

The CDR3 protein is CASRWISSSEKLFF. As DNA, the CDR3 is TGTGCCAGCAGGTGGATATCTAGTAGTGAAAAACTGTTTTTT. The chain joins TRBV28 to TRBJ1-4; no clear D. The V end lost 6 bases, the J end lost 7 bases, and 15 bases lay between the germline ends. CDR1 is MDHEN and CDR2 is SYDVKM in the germline V gene. This CDR3 has 14 residues.

The CDR3 loop is CATSDLTGGITGELFF. The CDR3 DNA follows: TGTGCCACCAGTGATCTCACAGGGGGCATCACCGGGGAGCTGTTTTTT. The V gene is TRBV24-1, the J gene TRBJ2-2; 9 bases line up with TRBD1. Germline CDR1 KGHDR, CDR2 SFDVKD. CDR3 size: 16 residues. With 3 bases clipped from V and 4 bases from J, the junction kept 5 bases outside the gene matches.

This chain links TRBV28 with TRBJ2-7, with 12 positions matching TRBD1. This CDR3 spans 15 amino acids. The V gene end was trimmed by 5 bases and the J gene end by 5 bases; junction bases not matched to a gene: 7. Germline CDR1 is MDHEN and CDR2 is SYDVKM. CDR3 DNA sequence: TGTGCCAGCAGTCCACAGGGACAGGGGGCCCACGAGCAGTACTTC. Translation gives CASSPQGQGAHEQYF.

DNA of the CDR3: TGCGCCAGCCTAGCACAACGTACGAACGAGCAGTACTTC. It specifies CASLAQRTNEQYF. The rearrangement uses TRBV10-2 and TRBJ2-7, with D perhaps matching TRBD2 (5 bases). Trimming removed 8 bases from V and 5 bases from J, with 16 bases in between. Germline CDR1 reads WSHSY; CDR2 reads SAAADI. The CDR3 loop spans 13 amino acids.

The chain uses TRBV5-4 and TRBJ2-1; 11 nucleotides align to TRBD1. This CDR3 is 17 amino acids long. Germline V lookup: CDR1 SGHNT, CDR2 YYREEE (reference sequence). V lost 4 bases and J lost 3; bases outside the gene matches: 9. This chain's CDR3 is CASSTWTGGMGYNEQFF. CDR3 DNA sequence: TGTGCCAGCAGCACCTGGACAGGGGGCATGGGCTACAATGAGCAGTTCTTC.

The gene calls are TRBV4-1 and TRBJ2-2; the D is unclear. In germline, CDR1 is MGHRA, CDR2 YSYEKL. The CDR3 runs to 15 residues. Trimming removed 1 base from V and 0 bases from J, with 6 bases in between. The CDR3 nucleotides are TGCGCCAGCAGCCAAGGTAAACCGAACACCGGGGAGCTGTTTTTT. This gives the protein CASSQGKPNTGELFF.

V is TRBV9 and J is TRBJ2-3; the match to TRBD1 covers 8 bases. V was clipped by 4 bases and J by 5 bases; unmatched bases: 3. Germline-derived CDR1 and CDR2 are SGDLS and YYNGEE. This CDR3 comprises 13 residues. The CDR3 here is CASSSRGQDTQYF. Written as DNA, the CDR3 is TGTGCCAGCAGCTCCAGGGGGCAAGATACGCAGTATTTT.